This TCR beta chain was captured by sequencing in a study of OX40 agonist ivuxolimab in advanced cancers. Across the whole study: The diagnoses of dose-escalation patients were hepatocellular carcinoma, melanoma, renal cell or head and neck cancer. Notes on the study in general: Relative to CD4+, CD8+ T cells held more expanded clones on average.

Libraries were prepared by immunoSEQ multiplex PCR; TCRdb keeps only in-frame clonotypes and omits some of them. The sample lists 35,000 to 40,000 clones, 65% to 90% occurring once. The CDR3 is made up of 14 amino acids. The V end lost 6 bases, the J end lost 9 bases, and 20 bases lay between the germline ends. Germline CDR1 LGHNT, CDR2 FRNRAP. Comment on this clone: Its antigen is not known.

The sequences come from CD4+ or CD8+ T cells sorted from blood, collected in a trial of the OX40 agonist ivuxolimab. This chain links TRBV12-5 with TRBJ2-5; a possible D gene is TRBD1 (7 bases). This clonotype was sampled from an adult with an advanced solid tumor such as melanoma, head and neck, liver or kidney cancer. In nucleotides, the CDR3 is TGTGCTAGTGGCGACAGGGTCGGGACTTCGGCCCAGTACTTC. Protein sequence: CASGDRVGTSAQYF.